Reported below is one TCR beta chain. Its antigen is not yet known. No per-base quality is available; no much larger clone lies one base away. Sequences MGHRA (CDR1) and YSYEKL (CDR2) are obtained from the germline V gene. CDR3 length: 15 amino acids, cysteine to phenylalanine. Left in the record is the CDR3 DNA by itself, 45 bases read in frame from the first base. Deletion took 1 base off V and 4 bases off J, with a span of 13 bases between the germline ends. These data come from a study of STAT3 mutations in large granular lymphocyte leukemia (dated by TCRdb to between 2018 and 2021). Describing the broader study: In roughly half of the longitudinally sequenced T-LGLL patients, canonical activating STAT3 mutations were detected. To reconstruct clonal hierarchy and dynamics, serial deep sequencing of TCRbeta CDR3 and STAT3 was performed in patients with T-cell large granular lymphocyte leukemia. More than 15 representative T-LGLL cases were selected from an initial cohort of 200 to 250 LGL patients for longitudinal TCRbeta and STAT3 sequencing. Patients were sequenced at around 4 time points on average, with the number of samplings per patient ranging from 2 to 8. One or more immunosuppressive therapy regimens were given to more than half of T-LGLL patients, and hematologic response was seen in 40% to 50% of the treated patients. As controls, the study also included longitudinal sequencing of two patients with natural killer LGL leukemia.

An Illumina MiSeq was used to sequence the TCRbeta libraries, yielding an average of approximately 40,000 productive templates per sample. Multiplex PCR amplification was used to generate TCRbeta CDR3 libraries with the immunoSEQ assay. Processing in the source paper ran as follows. Repertoire diversity was computed as previously defined, with values near 0 indicating extremely monoclonal samples. TCRdb re-hosts the immuneACCESS table, in-frame sequences only. Its copies lack some clones; in the studies checked, an unresolved V gene accounts for under half of them, and the cause for the rest is not known. The DNA was the basis for D and trimming; V, J and clone size are from that table. The sample includes around 10,000 clones, with about 50% observed a single time. Of the sample, more than 8.5% is held by the ten largest clones. Summary of the overall study and its limitations: The burden of the dominant TCR clone was higher than the STAT3 mutant burden in several patients, which suggests that the STAT3 mutation arose secondarily inside a clone that had already expanded. Linking therapy response to changes in TCR clonal burden was complicated by variable intervals between samplings and by differing treatment regimens. At least one immunodominant TCRbeta clonotype was identified in every T-LGLL patient, and multiple immunodominant subclonotypes were identified in about half of the T-LGLL patients. Because no samples were available when a clone first appeared, clonal expansion was inferred from samplings taken at other points. Persisting codominant clonotypes in some patients meant a small but highly pathogenic clone may have been missed. In 6 of 18 patients, TCR clonotype switching occurred after therapy, and every newly emerging clone was STAT3 wild type.

DNA was extracted from blood mononuclear cells, and the same DNA was used for both TCR and STAT3 sequencing. The source of this sequence is a boy aged 5-17 years with T-cell large granular lymphocyte leukemia. Some clones in this sample may be carry-over from other donors' samples. The age is the age at diagnosis. The sample consisted of peripheral blood mononuclear cells. The chain couples TRBV4-1 to TRBJ1-2; a weak D assignment points to TRBD1 (6 bases agree). The sequence in DNA is TGCGCCAGCAGCCAAGGGGGGGGCTCTGGCTATGGCTACACCTTC. This translates into CASSQGGGSGYGYTF.